The 17 T cell receptor beta chains presented below share a single source sample, sequenced in a study of regulatory T cells in long-lasting Graves disease. Stated time point: newly diagnosed GD, antithyroid drugs for less than 3 months. With RNA extracted from PBMCs as input, the TCR library was made. Construction of the TCR beta libraries employed iRepertoire HTBI primers in conjunction with Arm-PCR of CDR3 regions. TCRdb independently ran MiXCR on the multiplex PCR reads; one entry per CDR3 protein. Among 540,000 or so distinct CDR3 sequences listed, roughly 14% were seen once. These data were also filed under a second study, of T cells in Graves' hyperthyroidism and ophthalmopathy.

The input for sequencing was peripheral blood mononuclear cells (PBMCs), taken at new diagnosis, from a patient treated with antithyroid drugs. Source of these receptors: a man aged 25-45 years with Graves disease.

The V and J genes are TRBV20-1 and TRBJ2-2; 7 positions match TRBD2. This CDR3 has 16 amino acids. Germline assignment: CDR1 DFQATT and CDR2 SNEGSKA (reference sequence). V lost 0 bases to trimming and J lost 5 bases; unmatched junction nucleotides: 9. DNA for the CDR3: TGCAGTGCTAGAGATGATAGTGCGGGAGAGACCGGGGAGCTGTTTTTT. It is translated as CSARDDSAGETGELFF.

This clonotype was seen only a few times. This rearrangement joins TRBV6-1 to TRBJ2-1; 8 bases line up with TRBD2. This CDR3 contains 15 residues. V lost 8 bases to trimming and J lost 4 bases; unmatched junction nucleotides: 10. The germline CDR1 and CDR2 sequences are MNHNS and SASEGT. CDR3 region: CASLEAGGGYNEQFF. CDR3 nucleotide sequence: TGTGCCAGCCTGGAGGCGGGAGGCGGGTACAATGAGCAGTTCTTC.

The rearrangement joins TRBV29-1 to TRBJ2-7, with D hard to call. V lost 5 bases, J lost 2 bases, and 19 bases lay in between. The CDR3 length is 15 residues. Germline CDR1 is SQVTM and CDR2 is ANQGSEA. CDR3 in amino acids: CSVYFIDASPYEQYF. Here the CDR3 DNA reads TGCAGCGTTTATTTCATTGACGCCTCTCCCTACGAGCAGTACTTC.

This clonotype was seen at least ten times. This sequence joins TRBV2 and TRBJ2-1, with 8 bases matching TRBD2. CDR3 size: 15 residues. Looked up from germline, CDR1 is SNHLY and CDR2 is FYNNEI. The ends lost 8 bases at V and 4 bases at J; junction bases unmatched: 10. The CDR3, as DNA: TGTGCCAGCCGACCGGGACTAGACTCTTACAATGAGCAGTTCTTC. Its protein is CASRPGLDSYNEQFF.

In its sample, this clonotype was seen many times. The chain couples TRBV28 to TRBJ2-5, with TRBD2 identical over 15 bases. This CDR3 is built from 15 residues. Germline values: CDR1 MDHEN, CDR2 SYDVKM. With 8 bases clipped from V and 6 bases from J, the junction kept 7 bases outside the gene matches. CDR3 protein: CASFGLAGGIQTQYF. CDR3 bases: TGTGCCAGCTTTGGACTAGCGGGAGGGATACAGACCCAGTACTTC.

This rearrangement joins TRBV10-3 to TRBJ2-3, with D unclear. The ends were cut back, 2 bases at V and 1 base at J, with 13 bases in the middle. The CDR3 consists of 16 residues. Germline CDR1 and CDR2: ENHRY and SYGVKD. Here the CDR3 reads CAISERAGPRTDTQYF. The CDR3 region has the DNA TGTGCCATCAGTGAGAGAGCCGGTCCCCGCACAGATACGCAGTATTTT.

The table lists this clonotype with many counts. The chain recombines TRBV6-1 with TRBJ1-1, with a tentative D call TRBD1 (5 bases). Germline CDR1 is MNHNS and CDR2 is SASEGT. V was clipped by 2 bases and J by 8 bases, with 15 bases between them. The CDR3 has 14 amino acids. The CDR3 is CASSEIGARVEAFF. As DNA, the CDR3 is TGTGCCAGCAGTGAAATTGGGGCTAGGGTGGAAGCTTTCTTT.

This clonotype was found many times. The genes are TRBV28 and TRBJ2-3; D is undetermined. Trimming cost V 2 bases and J 2 bases, with 11 bases left between them. CDR3 length: 15 amino acids. Germline V gene lookup returns CDR1 MDHEN and CDR2 SYDVKM. The CDR3 spells CASSLADHDTDTQYF. The DNA for the CDR3 is TGTGCCAGCAGTTTAGCGGACCACGACACAGATACGCAGTATTTT.

Ten or more counts support this clonotype. The rearrangement links TRBV20-1 to TRBJ1-5; D is unresolved. V was trimmed by 1 base and J by 4 bases, leaving 11 bases between them. This CDR3 contains 14 residues. Germline V lookup: CDR1 DFQATT, CDR2 SNEGSKA (reference sequence). CDR3 sequence (DNA): TGCAGTGCTAGAGGTAAAGTCACGAATCAGCCCCAGCATTTT. Encoded protein: CSARGKVTNQPQHF.

This clonotype was observed at least ten times. This chain links TRBV20-1 with TRBJ2-1; D may be TRBD1 (6 bases). This CDR3 has 16 residues. CDR1 and CDR2 from the germline V gene are DFQATT and SNEGSKA (reference sequence). Trimming stripped 0 bases from V and 5 bases from J, with 17 bases between. CDR3 sequence reads: CSARDSWGPRDNEQFF. The CDR3 nucleotides are TGCAGTGCTAGAGATTCTTGGGGGCCTAGGGACAATGAGCAGTTCTTC.

This clonotype was found a few times. The J gene is TRBJ1-6, the V gene TRBV20-1; D might be TRBD1 (5 bases). V was pared by 3 bases and J by 8 bases, with 17 bases between. CDR1 and CDR2 (germline): DFQATT, SNEGSKA (reference sequence). This CDR3 has 15 residues. Here the CDR3 DNA reads TGCAGTGCTAGGTTTGACAGATTCCCAGATTCACCCCTCCACTTT. It encodes CSARFDRFPDSPLHF.

This clonotype was recorded a few times. A much bigger clone sits one base away, suggesting this may be a read error. The chain carries TRBV30 and TRBJ2-5; a weak D match, TRBD1 (6 bases). CDR1 and CDR2 from the germline V gene are GTSNPN and SVGIG (reference sequence). The CDR3 spans 14 residues. The CDR3 loop is CAGNRVTGQGTQYF. The CDR3 DNA sequence: TGTGCCGGTAACAGGGTCACGGGGCAAGGGACCCAGTACTTC.

This clonotype was picked up many times. The chain joins TRBV20-1 to TRBJ2-1; 9 bases map to TRBD2. With V trimmed by 4 bases and J by 10 bases, 11 bases remained unmatched. The CDR3 covers 14 residues. Germline loops: CDR1 DFQATT, CDR2 SNEGSKA (reference sequence). The DNA for the CDR3 is TGCAGTGCTATAGCGGGAGAGGGACAATGGGAGCAGTTCTTC. It specifies CSAIAGEGQWEQFF.

The table lists this clonotype with many counts. This chain links TRBV5-1 with TRBJ1-1, with D possibly matching TRBD1 (6 bases). Trimming removed 0 bases at V and 9 bases at J, with 18 bases between. The germline V gene encodes CDR1 SGHRS and CDR2 YFSETQ. CDR3 length equals 15 residues. CDR3 bases: TGCGCCAGCAGCTTGGACTACAGGGTGGTGGAGCAAGCTTTCTTT. This codes for CASSLDYRVVEQAFF.

In its sample, this clonotype was seen a few times. This rearrangement joins TRBV6-1 to TRBJ1-2, with D possibly matching TRBD1 (6 bases). CDR1 and CDR2 from the germline V gene are MNHNS and SASEGT. Trimming removed 5 bases from V and 3 bases from J, with 13 bases in between. This CDR3 has 14 amino acids. CDR3 nucleotide sequence: TGTGCCAGCAGTCCTGGGGGGGCTGACTATGGCTACACCTTC. Encoded protein: CASSPGGADYGYTF.

In its sample, this clonotype was seen many times. V usage is TRBV2 and J usage is TRBJ2-7; TRBD1 is a possible D gene (6 bases). V was cut by 5 bases and J by 0 bases, with 11 bases left in between. This CDR3 has 14 residues. Germline values: CDR1 SNHLY, CDR2 FYNNEI. Here the CDR3 DNA reads TGTGCCAGCAGTTGGGACAATAACTCCTACGAGCAGTACTTC. It codes for CASSWDNNSYEQYF.

Turning to this clonotype: Possible read error: a much larger clone is one base away. The rearrangement links TRBV28 to TRBJ1-5; no firm D call. The germline V gene encodes CDR1 MDHEN and CDR2 SYDVKM. This CDR3 spans 11 amino acids. The CDR3 nucleotides read TGTGTCAGCAATAGCAATCAGCCCCAGCATTTT. This gives the protein CVSNSNQPQHF.